The subject of this entry is one T cell receptor beta chain. The data were produced by immunoSEQ multiplex PCR, yet TCRdb's version contains in-frame clones alone and is incomplete. The table records tens of thousands of clones, about nine tenths of them present only once. This sample is part of a study of blood T cell repertoires in COVID-19. The CDR3 is 15 residues long. Looked up from germline, CDR1 is SGHAT and CDR2 is FQNNGV. V shed 2 bases, J shed 5 bases, and the junction held 7 bases outside the gene matches. The rearrangement links TRBV11-2 to TRBJ2-3; 7 nucleotides line up with TRBD1. Sample: peripheral blood. The clonotype originates from a human donor in a cohort sampled during active COVID-19. The CDR3, as DNA: TGTGCCAGCAGCTTAAGTGACAGGGTGGGAGATACGCAGTATTTT. Protein sequence: CASSLSDRVGDTQYF.